Each of the 32 T cell receptor beta chains below was sequenced from the same sample in a study of blood T cell repertoires in COVID-19 (dated by TCRdb to the early 2020s). Receptor amplification or capture employed the immunoSEQ multiplex PCR assay. TCRdb's version of the immuneACCESS table is confined to in-frame rearrangements and falls short of the full clone set. An unresolved V gene accounts for under half of the shortfall where checked; the remainder is of unknown origin. The sample has approximately 62,000 clones on record, approximately 80% of them singletons. The top ten hold approximately 6.8% of the sample. Sequenced material: peripheral blood. Receptor source: a woman in her 50s with active or convalescent COVID-19.

The chain is built from TRBV30 and TRBJ1-1; D unresolved. This CDR3 spans 14 amino acids. Germline V CDR1 and CDR2: GTSNPN, SVGIG (reference sequence). V was clipped by 2 bases and J by 4 bases, with 14 bases between them. CDR3: CAWSKYPESTEAFF. For the CDR3, the DNA is TGTGCCTGGAGTAAATACCCCGAGTCCACTGAAGCTTTCTTT.

V gene TRBV6-5 combines with J gene TRBJ1-6; D ambiguous. V shed 0 bases and J shed 7 bases, with 10 bases lying between them. Germline CDR1 MNHEY, CDR2 SVGAGI. The length of the CDR3 is 15 residues. The CDR3 spells CASSYSGAGNSPLHF. The CDR3 DNA is TGTGCCAGCAGTTACTCTGGCGCGGGCAATTCACCCCTCCACTTT.

The chain links TRBV4-2 to TRBJ2-7, with D possibly TRBD2 on 6 matching bases. Germline V gene sequence: CDR1 LGHNA, CDR2 YNFKEQ. The CDR3 is made up of 15 amino acids. Trimming left V 3 bases short and J 7 bases short, with 19 bases between. The CDR3 bases are TGTGCCAGCAGCCAGCCTGGGGACTCATCACGGGAGCAGTACTTC. It specifies CASSQPGDSSREQYF.

This rearrangement joins TRBV2 to TRBJ1-4, with unresolved D. CDR1 and CDR2 (germline): SNHLY, FYNNEI. Trimming pared 7 bases from V and 8 bases from J, leaving 11 bases between. The CDR3 is made up of 12 amino acids. The CDR3 loop is CASKPGREKLFF. The CDR3 DNA is TGTGCCAGCAAACCCGGGAGGGAAAAACTGTTTTTT.

The chain joins TRBV29-1 to TRBJ1-2, with TRBD1 as a possible D gene (5 bases). V dropped 0 bases and J dropped 0 bases, with 11 bases sitting between them. The germline gives CDR1 SQVTM, CDR2 ANQGSEA. The CDR3 contains 15 residues. The CDR3 here is CSVEDVNRSNYGYTF. CDR3 nucleotides: TGCAGCGTTGAAGATGTAAACAGGTCTAACTATGGCTACACCTTC. Based on the CDR3 plus reference TRBV29-1 and TRBJ1-2, the full variable domain is SAVISQKPSRDICQRGTSLTIQCQVDSQVTMMFWYRQQPGQSLTLIATANQGSEATYESGFVIDKFPISRPNLTFSTLTVSNMSPEDSSIYLCSVEDVNRSNYGYTFGSGTRLTVV.

A remark on this clone: The identical CDR3 is also encoded by other nucleotide sequences in the sample. The genes are TRBV5-1 and TRBJ2-3; 8 nucleotides line up with TRBD2. The CDR3 is 15 residues long. The trim removed 0 bases at V and 3 bases at J, leaving 3 bases unmatched. Germline lookup yields CDR1 SGHRS and CDR2 YFSETQ. The CDR3 spells CASSLDGRGTDTQYF. In DNA, the CDR3 is TGCGCCAGCAGCTTGGACGGGAGGGGGACAGATACGCAGTATTTT.

V is TRBV10-1 and J is TRBJ1-2; D call uncertain. Germline values: CDR1 WNHNN, CDR2 SYGVQD (reference sequence). The CDR3 is 15 amino acids. With 5 bases removed from V and 5 bases from J, the gap between germline ends came to 18 bases. The CDR3 DNA reads TGCGCCAGCAGTCCTTGGAGGGAAACCAATTATGGCTACACCTTC. This translates into CASSPWRETNYGYTF.

The chain employs TRBV27 and TRBJ2-1; TRBD2 matches 10 bases. The V gene end was trimmed by 6 bases and the J gene end by 0 bases; junction bases not matched to a gene: 2. Germline V gene lookup returns CDR1 MNHEY and CDR2 SMNVEV (reference sequence). The CDR3 extends over 15 amino acids. CDR3 sequence: CASRPSGSSYNEQFF. The CDR3 region has the DNA TGTGCCAGCAGGCCTAGCGGGAGCTCCTACAATGAGCAGTTCTTC.

The chain couples TRBV9 to TRBJ1-3, with 8 bases fitting TRBD1. Germline lookup yields CDR1 SGDLS and CDR2 YYNGEE. This CDR3 is built from 15 residues. V lost 3 bases, J lost 2 bases, and 4 bases stayed unmatched. The DNA for the CDR3 is TGTGCCAGCAGCGCACAGGGGGGTACTGGAAACACCATATATTTT. Amino acid sequence: CASSAQGGTGNTIYF.

The rearrangement joins TRBV5-5 to TRBJ2-5; TRBD2 might be the D (5 bases). V was shortened by 4 bases and J by 5 bases, with 9 bases between the two germline ends. Germline CDR1 SGHKS, CDR2 YYEKEE (reference sequence). The CDR3 runs to 12 residues. The CDR3 loop is CASSRTGETQYF. CDR3 coding DNA: TGTGCCAGCAGCCGGACTGGCGAGACCCAGTACTTC.

The gene calls are TRBV5-1 and TRBJ1-1; unclear D gene. CDR1 is SGHRS and CDR2 is YFSETQ in the germline V gene. The length of the CDR3 is 13 residues. The ends were cut back, 3 bases at V and 0 bases at J, with 6 bases in the middle. This CDR3 is CASSSSVNTEAFF. Here the CDR3 DNA reads TGCGCCAGCAGCTCCTCAGTGAACACTGAAGCTTTCTTT.

V usage is TRBV25-1 and J usage is TRBJ2-3; possibly TRBD2 for D (5 bases). V lost 4 bases, J lost 0 bases, and 11 bases lay in between. This CDR3 is built from 15 residues. Per the germline V gene, CDR1 is MGHDK and CDR2 is SYGVNS. CDR3 amino acids: CASSVTSSSTDTQYF. The CDR3 DNA follows: TGTGCCAGCAGTGTAACTAGTTCTAGCACAGATACGCAGTATTTT.

CDR3 amino acids: CASSPPTSRRDEQYF. For the CDR3, the DNA is TGTGCCAGCTCACCACCGACTAGCAGGCGGGACGAGCAGTACTTC. The V call is TRBV18, the J call TRBJ2-7; 7 bases are a match to TRBD2. This CDR3 has 15 residues. Germline loops: CDR1 KGHSH, CDR2 LQKENI. V trimming: 0 bases; J trimming: 5 bases; junction bases outside the gene matches: 7.

The rearrangement uses TRBV29-1 and TRBJ2-7; D remains ambiguous. The CDR3 runs 12 residues. Trimming removed 2 bases at V and 1 base at J, with 6 bases between. Germline V gene data show CDR1 as SQVTM and CDR2 as ANQGSEA. The CDR3 sequence is CSVEIGSYEQYF. Written as DNA, the CDR3 is TGCAGCGTTGAAATCGGTTCCTACGAGCAGTACTTC.

The chain combines TRBV29-1 with TRBJ2-3, with D hard to call. V shed 7 bases and J shed 0 bases, with 11 bases lying between them. CDR3 length: 13 residues. Germline values: CDR1 SQVTM, CDR2 ANQGSEA. In nucleotides, the CDR3 is TGCAGCGGCACGCAGACTAGCACAGATACGCAGTATTTT. Its protein product is CSGTQTSTDTQYF.

The gene calls are TRBV27 and TRBJ1-2; D is unclear. The CDR3 contains 12 residues. V was trimmed by 2 bases and J by 7 bases, leaving 8 bases between them. Germline values: CDR1 MNHEY, CDR2 SMNVEV (reference sequence). CDR3 residues: CASSLGGFGYTF. In DNA, the CDR3 is TGTGCCAGCAGTTTAGGAGGTTTTGGCTACACCTTC.

This clone was observed a few times. The rearrangement links TRBV25-1 to TRBJ1-1; 9 bases align to TRBD1. Germline V gene data show CDR1 as MGHDK and CDR2 as SYGVNS. With 8 bases clipped from V and 9 bases from J, the junction kept 7 bases outside the gene matches. CDR3 size: 12 residues. In nucleotides, the CDR3 is TGTGCCAGCTTGAACAGGGGGCTCAAAGCTTTCTTT. Translating it yields CASLNRGLKAFF.

The chain uses TRBV15 and TRBJ2-6; unclear D gene. The CDR3 has 15 residues. Germline CDR1 and CDR2: LNHNV and YYDKDF (reference sequence). V lost 4 bases and J 0 bases, leaving 7 bases between the germline ends. The CDR3 DNA reads as TGTGCCACCAGCATTCGGTCCTCTGGGGCCAACGTCCTGACTTTC. Translating it yields CATSIRSSGANVLTF.

This clone came up once. This chain links TRBV7-2 with TRBJ1-1; 7 bases match TRBD1. Germline V CDR1 and CDR2: SGHTA, FQGNSA. Germline trimming cut 5 bases from V and 4 bases from J; bases unmatched to any gene: 4. The CDR3 covers 13 residues. CDR3 DNA: TGTGCCAGCAGCCCCCACAGGGGCACTGAAGCTTTCTTT. This codes for CASSPHRGTEAFF.

This sequence joins TRBV7-9 and TRBJ1-2; D might be TRBD1 (5 bases). The CDR3 is made up of 12 amino acids. The germline CDR1 and CDR2 sequences are SEHNR and FQNEAQ (reference sequence). V lost 1 base and J 11 bases, leaving 11 bases between the germline ends. CDR3 sequence (DNA): TGTGCCAGCAGCTTAGAGGCAGGGCCGTACACCTTC. Translating gives CASSLEAGPYTF.

The chain has TRBV5-1 and TRBJ2-1; 8 nucleotides align to TRBD2. The CDR3 is 17 amino acids. Germline V gene sequence: CDR1 SGHRS, CDR2 YFSETQ. The ends lost 1 base at V and 3 bases at J; junction bases unmatched: 9. CDR3 in DNA: TGCGCCAGCAGCTTGCCGTTGGGTAGCGGGGACTACAATGAGCAGTTCTTC. This gives the protein CASSLPLGSGDYNEQFF.

This sequence joins TRBV6-6 and TRBJ1-2; 11 nucleotides line up with TRBD1. The CDR3 consists of 14 residues. Germline V gene lookup returns CDR1 MNHNY and CDR2 SVGAGI (reference sequence). V lost 7 bases, J lost 4 bases, and 5 bases stayed unmatched. This CDR3 is CASTKGTGGYGYTF. CDR3 sequence (DNA): TGTGCCAGCACCAAGGGGACAGGGGGCTATGGCTACACCTTC.

The CDR3 coding sequence is TGTGCCACCTCCGGGACAGGGGGCGCAAACACTGAAGCTTTCTTT. This codes for CATSGTGGANTEAFF. The chain employs TRBV10-3 and TRBJ1-1; 12 bases agree with TRBD1. The trim removed 10 bases at V and 2 bases at J, leaving 8 bases unmatched. CDR1 and CDR2 (germline): ENHRY, SYGVKD. The CDR3 extends over 15 amino acids.

This chain uses TRBV11-2 with TRBJ2-1; 14 bases align to TRBD2. CDR3 length: 16 amino acids. The V and J ends lost 5 bases and 12 bases, in that order; junction bases with no gene match: 12. Germline loops: CDR1 SGHAT, CDR2 FQNNGV. The CDR3: CASSPRGLAGAWGQFF. DNA for the CDR3: TGTGCCAGCAGCCCCCGGGGACTAGCGGGGGCCTGGGGGCAGTTCTTC.

The chain combines TRBV5-1 with TRBJ1-6; D gene uncertain. The length of the CDR3 is 15 residues. Trimming left V 4 bases short and J 7 bases short, with 15 bases between. Germline-derived CDR1 and CDR2 are SGHRS and YFSETQ. The CDR3 DNA reads as TGCGCCAGCAGCCCCCGGGGTCCGCCGAATTCACCCCTCCACTTT. Its translation is CASSPRGPPNSPLHF.

This CDR3 is CASSPFVRGAGNTIYF. The DNA for the CDR3 is TGTGCCAGCTCACCTTTTGTCAGGGGAGCTGGAAACACCATATATTTT. V gene TRBV18 combines with J gene TRBJ1-3, with TRBD1 as a possible D gene (6 bases). CDR3 size: 16 residues. The V gene's germline CDR1 is KGHSH and CDR2 LQKENI. V lost 3 bases to trimming and J lost 2 bases, with 14 bases between them.

This clone has only a few counts. The J gene is TRBJ1-1, the V gene TRBV24-1; 8 bases map to TRBD1. The J segment lost 2 bases and the V segment lost 7 bases, leaving 5 bases of the junction unmatched. Germline CDR1 is KGHDR and CDR2 is SFDVKD. The CDR3 spans 14 residues. The CDR3 spells CATRDQGANTEAFF. The CDR3 DNA reads TGTGCCACCAGGGATCAGGGGGCAAACACTGAAGCTTTCTTT.

The V gene is TRBV7-2, the J gene TRBJ2-1, with D possibly TRBD2 on 6 matching bases. Germline V gene lookup returns CDR1 SGHTA and CDR2 FQGNSA. The V and J ends lost 0 bases and 4 bases respectively, with 25 bases between them. This CDR3 is built from 20 residues. As DNA, the CDR3 is TGTGCCAGCAGCTTAGCCCCACCCGGAGCGGGTGTTGCCCGATACAATGAGCAGTTCTTC. It yields the protein CASSLAPPGAGVARYNEQFF.

This clone was recorded once. The chain uses TRBV18 and TRBJ2-2, with 8 bases aligning to TRBD1. The CDR3 has 14 residues. The germline V gene has CDR1 KGHSH and CDR2 LQKENI. V lost 5 bases, J lost 1 base, and 0 bases stayed unmatched. The CDR3 here is CASSGTGNTGELFF. CDR3 bases: TGTGCCAGCTCAGGGACAGGGAACACCGGGGAGCTGTTTTTT.

This clone was counted only a few times. V and J are TRBV30 and TRBJ1-2; possibly TRBD1 for D (6 bases). The germline V gene encodes CDR1 GTSNPN and CDR2 SVGIG (reference sequence). This CDR3 is built from 15 residues. Trimming shortened V by 2 bases and J by 2 bases, and 15 bases separated the two germline ends. This chain's CDR3 is CAWSPMDRPNYGYTF. In DNA, the CDR3 is TGTGCCTGGAGTCCTATGGACAGACCGAACTATGGCTACACCTTC.

The chain recombines TRBV7-2 with TRBJ2-7; TRBD2 matches at 9 bases. Germline assignment: CDR1 SGHTA and CDR2 FQGNSA. The length of the CDR3 is 14 residues. With V trimmed by 9 bases and J by 5 bases, 11 bases remained unmatched. CDR3 nucleotide sequence: TGTGCCAGTGCACTTAGCGGGAGTCAAAACGAGCAGTACTTC. Amino acids: CASALSGSQNEQYF.

The chain has TRBV18 and TRBJ1-1; D possibly corresponds to TRBD1 (6 bases). Germline CDR1 is KGHSH and CDR2 is LQKENI. Trimming pared 0 bases from V and 3 bases from J, leaving 14 bases between. The CDR3 runs 16 residues. The CDR3 nucleotides read TGTGCCAGCTCACCACCGGTAATGGGGGCGTACACTGAAGCTTTCTTT. Translating gives CASSPPVMGAYTEAFF.